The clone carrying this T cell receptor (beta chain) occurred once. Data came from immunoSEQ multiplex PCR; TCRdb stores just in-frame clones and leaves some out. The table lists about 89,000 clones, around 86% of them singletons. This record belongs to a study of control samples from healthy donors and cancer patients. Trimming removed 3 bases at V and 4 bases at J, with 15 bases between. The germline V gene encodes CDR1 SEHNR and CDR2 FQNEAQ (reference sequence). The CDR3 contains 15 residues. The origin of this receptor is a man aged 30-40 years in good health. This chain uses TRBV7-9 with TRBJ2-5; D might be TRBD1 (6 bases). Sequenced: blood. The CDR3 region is CASSFHRARPETQYF. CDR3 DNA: TGTGCCAGCAGCTTTCACAGGGCCCGCCCAGAGACCCAGTACTTC. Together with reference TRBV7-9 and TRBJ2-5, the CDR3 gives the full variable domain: DTGVSQNPRHKITKRGQNVTFRCDPISEHNRLYWYRQTLGQGPEFLTYFQNEAQLEKSRLLSDRFSAERPKGSFSTLEIQRTEQGDSAMYLCASSFHRARPETQYFGPGTRLLVL.